The rows below give T cell receptor beta chains drawn from one sample of a study of T-cell memory formation after mild COVID-19. TCRdb reanalysed the 5' RACE reads using MiXCR and keeps one entry per CDR3 protein. Of about 350,000 distinct CDR3 sequences listed, roughly 15% are singletons. Sequencing was carried out using PBMCs or a T cell subset sorted from them (not recorded which). The receptors shown here come from a man between 18 and 29 years old who had mild COVID-19 (a few samples of this study predate the infection). Cell type and time point are not known. The CDR3 runs from the conserved cysteine through the conserved F or W. A D gene is named only where the DNA matches it firmly. Expanded clones are given a class, and other clones once, few, many or no size at all.

j_call d_call clone_size v_call cdr3_nt cdr3_aa
TRBJ1-6 - - TRBV10-3 TGTGCCATCAGTGAGTCCGGCTATAATTCACCCCTCCACTTT CAISESGYNSPLHF
TRBJ2-7 - few TRBV28 TGTGCCAGCAGCGTGGGGGGGGGGCCTCACGAGCAGTACTTC CASSVGGGPHEQYF
TRBJ2-3 - - TRBV27 TGTGCCAGCAGTTTAGTGGTCGGTAGCACAGATACGCAGTATTTT CASSLVVGSTDTQYF
TRBJ2-2 - few TRBV5-1 TGCGCCAGCAGCTTGTTTGGCACCGGGGAGCTGTTTTTT CASSLFGTGELFF
TRBJ1-2 TRBD1 - TRBV5-1 TGCGCCAGCAGCTTGACAGGGGGCGCGGATGGCTACACCTTC CASSLTGGADGYTF
TRBJ2-1 TRBD2 few TRBV28 TGTGCCAGCAGTTTCCAAGGGACTAGATCGAGCATTCTGTTCTTC CASSFQGTRSSILFF
TRBJ2-1 - few TRBV28 TGTGCCAGCACCCTACAGGTTTCCTACAATGAGCAGTTCTTC CASTLQVSYNEQFF
TRBJ2-5 - few TRBV2 TGTGCCAGCAGTGCCCAGGGACAGACCCAGTACTTC CASSAQGQTQYF
TRBJ1-1 - few TRBV29-1 TGCAGCGTTTCCCGGGACGAGTATGGGACTGAAGCTTTCTTT CSVSRDEYGTEAFF
TRBJ2-7 - - TRBV12-5 TGTGCTAGTGGACTCGCCAATCGGGTGCGGGGTTTTGGCGAGCAGTACTTC CASGLANRVRGFGEQYF
TRBJ2-7 - - TRBV3-1 TGTGCCAGCAGCCCGACTAGGCCCTACGAGCAGTACTTC CASSPTRPYEQYF
TRBJ2-1 - - TRBV9 TGTGCCAGCAGCGTATCCACTAGCAATGAGCAGTTCTTC CASSVSTSNEQFF
TRBJ2-3 TRBD2 few TRBV9 TGTGCCAGCAGCGTAATTTCGGGGGGGGCCCGCACAGATACGCAGTATTTT CASSVISGGARTDTQYF
TRBJ2-2 - - TRBV6-5 TGTGCCAGCACCGGGGAGTTGACCGGGGAGCTGTTTTTT CASTGELTGELFF
TRBJ1-5 - - TRBV6-6 TGTGCCAGCACCCGGGGGGATCAGCCCCAGCATTTT CASTRGDQPQHF
TRBJ2-5 - many TRBV10-3 TGTGCCATCAGTGATGAGTACCAAGAGACCCAGTACTTC CAISDEYQETQYF
TRBJ1-2 - once TRBV15 TGTGCCACCAGCAGAGATCCCTACAGGGCAGACTATGGCTACACCTTC CATSRDPYRADYGYTF
TRBJ2-7 TRBD2 - TRBV7-9 TGTGCCAGCAGCTCTGTTGCTAGCGGGTGGTCCTACGAGCAGTACTTC CASSSVASGWSYEQYF
TRBJ2-2 - - TRBV5-4 TGTGCCAGCAGCTTGGGTCAGGGGTATGGAAACACCGGGGAGCTGTTTTTT CASSLGQGYGNTGELFF
TRBJ2-2 TRBD1 many TRBV15 TGTGCCACCAGCAGAGAGAGGACAGGGCCGAAGGGGGAGCTGTTTTTT CATSRERTGPKGELFF
TRBJ1-2 - - TRBV9 TGTGCCAGCAGCGTAGAGGGCAGAGCAAACTATGGCTACACCTTC CASSVEGRANYGYTF
TRBJ1-5 - many TRBV4-2 TGTGCCAGCAGCCATCGGGACAGCAATCAGCCCCAGCATTTT CASSHRDSNQPQHF
TRBJ2-7 TRBD1 few TRBV30 TGTGCCTGGCAAAGGACAGGGATTCTGTACGAGCAGTACTTC CAWQRTGILYEQYF
TRBJ1-5 - few TRBV20-1 TGCAGTGCTAGAGTAGGGGAACTATACAATCAGCCCCAGCATTTT CSARVGELYNQPQHF
TRBJ2-5 - - TRBV4-1 TGCGCCAGCAGCCAATTAAAACGGGACTGGCGGGAGACCCAGTACTTC CASSQLKRDWRETQYF
TRBJ2-5 TRBD1 few TRBV20-1 TGCAGTGTAACAGGGGGCGCGGAAGAGACCCAGTACTTC CSVTGGAEETQYF
TRBJ1-6 TRBD1 - TRBV20-1 TGCAGTGCGAGACACGGACAGGTCGGCCCCTATAATTCACCCCTCCACTTT CSARHGQVGPYNSPLHF